Listed here are 9 T cell receptor beta chains from one sample, sequenced in a study of shared clonotypes between healthy human individuals. Libraries were prepared by immunoSEQ multiplex PCR; TCRdb keeps only in-frame clonotypes and omits some of them. The sample gives hundreds of thousands of clones, less than 97% of which show up once; roughly 0.1% is in the top ten. Naive CD8 populations comprised CD45RO-negative cells positively selected for CCR7, excluding terminally differentiated effector memory CD45RA+ cells. Input material: naive CD8+ T cells sorted from blood. These receptors originate from a woman in her thirties in good health.

The rearrangement links TRBV9 to TRBJ2-5; D is uncertain. The germline CDR1 and CDR2 sequences are SGDLS and YYNGEE. Deletions cut 4 bases from V and 2 bases from J, with 9 bases between. CDR3 length equals 13 residues. The CDR3 DNA reads as TGTGCCAGCAGCTTTACAGAGCAAGAGACCCAGTACTTC. It is translated as CASSFTEQETQYF.

The rearrangement links TRBV5-6 to TRBJ2-5; 7 bases line up with TRBD2. The CDR3 covers 14 residues. V shed 3 bases, J shed 8 bases, and the junction held 10 bases outside the gene matches. The germline V gene encodes CDR1 SGHDT and CDR2 YYEEEE. CDR3 coding DNA: TGTGCCAGCAGCTGGCTAGCGGACAAGAGAACCCAGTACTTC. It yields the protein CASSWLADKRTQYF.

The rearrangement links TRBV27 to TRBJ2-2; D call uncertain. V lost 4 bases and J 5 bases, leaving 8 bases between the germline ends. CDR3 length: 13 residues. CDR1 is MNHEY and CDR2 is SMNVEV in the germline V gene (reference sequence). CDR3 residues: CASSSFMTGELFF. The DNA for the CDR3 is TGTGCCAGCAGTTCATTTATGACCGGGGAGCTGTTTTTT.

J is TRBJ2-7 and V is TRBV30, with TRBD2 identical over 8 bases. CDR3 length equals 13 residues. Germline loops: CDR1 GTSNPN, CDR2 SVGIG (reference sequence). V lost 4 bases and J lost 5; bases outside the gene matches: 7. This CDR3 is CAWTGGRPHEQYF. The CDR3 region has the DNA TGTGCCTGGACGGGGGGGCGCCCCCACGAGCAGTACTTC.

Remarks on this clone: Other DNA sequences in the sample encode the same CDR3. V gene TRBV11-2 combines with J gene TRBJ1-1; tentatively, D is TRBD1 (5 bases). This CDR3 comprises 12 residues. Trimming took off 3 bases at V and 4 bases at J, with 6 bases between the two ends. Germline-derived CDR1 and CDR2 are SGHAT and FQNNGV. The CDR3, as DNA: TGTGCCAGCAGCTTCGGGGGCACTGAAGCTTTCTTT. The encoded protein is CASSFGGTEAFF.

The CDR3 DNA is TGTGCCAGCAGCTTAGCGGGAGCAGTAGATACGCAGTATTTT. It is translated as CASSLAGAVDTQYF. The chain is built from TRBV5-6 and TRBJ2-3, with 8 bases identical to TRBD2. The ends lost 2 bases at V and 5 bases at J; junction bases unmatched: 4. This CDR3 comprises 14 residues. CDR1 and CDR2 (germline): SGHDT, YYEEEE.

The chain links TRBV2 to TRBJ1-2, with 7 bases identical to TRBD1. From germline, CDR1 is SNHLY and CDR2 FYNNEI. The length of the CDR3 is 15 residues. The J segment lost 6 bases and the V segment lost 6 bases, leaving 13 bases of the junction unmatched. The DNA of the CDR3 is TGTGCCAGCAGGGGGGCCCGGACAGGTACGGATGGCTACACCTTC. Translation gives CASRGARTGTDGYTF.

The rearrangement joins TRBV28 to TRBJ2-5, with 15 bases that match TRBD2. J gave up 4 bases and V 7 bases, and 13 bases lay outside the gene matches. This CDR3 is built from 18 residues. CDR1 MDHEN and CDR2 SYDVKM come from the germline V gene. CDR3 nucleotides: TGTGCCAGCACGACCGGGACTAGCGGGAGGAATTGGGCAGAGACCCAGTACTTC. Translation gives CASTTGTSGRNWAETQYF.

The chain carries TRBV28 and TRBJ2-3; TRBD2 aligns across 7 bases. Germline values: CDR1 MDHEN, CDR2 SYDVKM. This CDR3 is built from 16 residues. J gave up 7 bases and V 3 bases, and 13 bases lay outside the gene matches. The CDR3 region has the DNA TGTGCCAGCAGTTTCCCGAGACTAGCTGCGAAATATACGCAGTATTTT. It is translated as CASSFPRLAAKYTQYF.